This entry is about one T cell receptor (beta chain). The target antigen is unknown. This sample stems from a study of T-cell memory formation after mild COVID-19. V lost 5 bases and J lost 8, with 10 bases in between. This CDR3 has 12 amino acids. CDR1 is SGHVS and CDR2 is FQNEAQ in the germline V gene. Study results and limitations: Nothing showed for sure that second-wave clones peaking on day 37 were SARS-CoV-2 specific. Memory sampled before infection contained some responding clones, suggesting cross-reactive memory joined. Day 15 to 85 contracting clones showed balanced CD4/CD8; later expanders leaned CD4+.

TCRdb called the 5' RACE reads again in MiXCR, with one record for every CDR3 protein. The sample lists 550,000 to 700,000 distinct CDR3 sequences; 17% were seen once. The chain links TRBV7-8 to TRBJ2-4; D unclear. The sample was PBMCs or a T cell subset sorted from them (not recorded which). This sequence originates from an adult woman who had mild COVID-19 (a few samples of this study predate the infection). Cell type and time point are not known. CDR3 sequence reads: CASSVGVDIQYF. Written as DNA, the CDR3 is TGTGCCAGCAGCGTTGGGGTGGACATTCAGTACTTC.